The clone carrying this TCR beta chain was seen more than once but under ten times. The source of the sample is a study of early T cells in non-severe SARS-CoV-2 infection. Germline values: CDR1 DFQATT, CDR2 SNEGSKA (reference sequence). The CDR3 sequence is 15 residues long. Trimming removed 2 bases from V and 0 bases from J, with 10 bases in between. Via MiXCR, TCRdb re-called the 5' RACE reads, giving one row per CDR3 protein. The sample shows roughly 51,000 distinct CDR3 sequences, about 7.8% of them seen only once. This sequence originates from an adult who was a healthcare worker with PCR-confirmed SARS-CoV-2 infection or an uninfected control (not recorded which). What was sequenced was whole blood. V gene TRBV20-1 combines with J gene TRBJ1-4, with a tentative D call TRBD1 (6 bases). DNA of the CDR3: TGCAGTGCTAGATTCCCAGGGGCAACTAATGAAAAACTGTTTTTT. Protein: CSARFPGATNEKLFF.